Described below is a single T cell receptor (beta chain) sequence and its context. Its antigen is unknown. The germline gene is not matched at one end of the junction; a read error may be the cause. The sample originates from a study of T cells after yellow fever vaccination. Study-wide background: Preparation of the low-cell-number fractions used SMART-Seq v4 Ultra Low Input.

TCR cDNA was made by 5'RACE template switching, adding a universal primer site and UMIs. Using its own MiXCR run on the 5' RACE reads, TCRdb lists one record per CDR3 protein. The top ten hold roughly an eighth of the sample, which has approximately 550,000 distinct CDR3 sequences, about 19% seen once. From germline, CDR1 is SGHRS and CDR2 YFSETQ. The CDR3 sequence is 14 residues long. General study points: Relatively few clonotypes were ones that appeared in both CD4 and CD8 compartments. Researchers report a weaker secondary response that nonetheless peaked faster, day 5 versus 15.

The chain is built from TRBV5-1 and TRBJ2-7; TRBD1 aligns across 9 bases. The clonotype was recovered from a man aged 25 to 40 who received the YFV17D yellow fever vaccine. Here the sequenced sample was PBMCs, taken 15 days after the yellow fever booster vaccination. The CDR3 is CASSSGTGYYEQYF. The CDR3 DNA is TGTGCCAGCAGCTCCGGGACAGGGTACTACGAGCAGTACTTC.